These 29 T cell receptor beta chains were sequenced from one sample in a study of cytomegalovirus exposure and HLA in healthy donors. Libraries were prepared by immunoSEQ multiplex PCR; TCRdb keeps only in-frame clonotypes and omits some of them. The sample lists approximately 70,000 clones; over 90% were seen once. Sequencing was carried out using PBMCs. The receptors originated from a woman in her late teens or twenties in good health and CMV-seronegative.

V gene TRBV6-5 combines with J gene TRBJ2-3; 13 nucleotides line up with TRBD2. Germline CDR1 and CDR2: MNHEY and SVGAGI. After removal of 4 bases from V and 4 bases from J, the junction contained 5 bases not matched to a gene. This CDR3 has 16 residues. The CDR3 DNA is TGTGCCAGCAGTTCGATTGGACTAGCGGGAGCAGATACGCAGTATTTT. It translates to CASSSIGLAGADTQYF.

The chain uses TRBV9 and TRBJ1-6, with 11 positions matching TRBD1. The CDR3 consists of 16 residues. Germline CDR1 reads SGDLS; CDR2 reads YYNGEE. Trimming at V came to 3 bases and at J to 8 bases, leaving 7 bases not matched to a gene. The CDR3 nucleotides are TGTGCCAGCAGCGGCGGGACAGGGGGAAGGTATTCACCCCTCCACTTT. It codes for CASSGGTGGRYSPLHF.

The rearrangement links TRBV10-1 to TRBJ1-6, with D possibly matching TRBD1 (5 bases). This CDR3 region has 14 residues. Germline lookup yields CDR1 WNHNN and CDR2 SYGVQD (reference sequence). V was shortened by 2 bases and J by 9 bases, with 11 bases between the two germline ends. This CDR3 is CASSELQGRSPLHF. CDR3 in DNA: TGCGCCAGCAGTGAGCTCCAGGGTCGTTCACCCCTCCACTTT.

This chain uses TRBV9 with TRBJ1-1; D gene uncertain. The V gene's germline CDR1 is SGDLS and CDR2 YYNGEE. Trimming pared 0 bases from V and 3 bases from J, leaving 9 bases between. The CDR3 runs 14 residues. The CDR3 DNA follows: TGTGCCAGCAGCGTAGGAGGGTTTGACACTGAAGCTTTCTTT. It yields the protein CASSVGGFDTEAFF.

This clone was seen a handful of times. The gene calls are TRBV6-4 and TRBJ2-3, with 8 bases that match TRBD2. CDR1 and CDR2 (germline): MRHNA, SNTAGT. The ends lost 3 bases at V and 1 base at J; junction bases unmatched: 0. The CDR3 contains 14 residues. Here the CDR3 reads CASSEREGTDTQYF. Here the CDR3 DNA reads TGTGCCAGCAGTGAGCGGGAGGGCACAGATACGCAGTATTTT.

This chain links TRBV6-6 with TRBJ2-1; 10 nucleotides match TRBD2. With 2 bases clipped from V and 7 bases from J, the junction kept 5 bases outside the gene matches. Germline CDR1 MNHNY, CDR2 SVGAGI (reference sequence). CDR3 length: 15 residues. The chain's CDR3 is CASSYQLAGNNEQFF. The CDR3 region has the DNA TGTGCCAGCAGTTACCAACTAGCGGGAAATAATGAGCAGTTCTTC.

This rearrangement joins TRBV11-2 to TRBJ1-1, with 8 nucleotides matching TRBD1. The V gene's germline CDR1 is SGHAT and CDR2 FQNNGV. The J segment lost 3 bases and the V segment lost 5 bases, leaving 8 bases of the junction unmatched. This CDR3 is 15 amino acids long. The CDR3 is CASSPPTGADTEAFF. For the CDR3, the DNA is TGTGCCAGCAGCCCGCCGACAGGGGCGGACACTGAAGCTTTCTTT. The full variable domain, with the rest looked up from reference TRBV11-2 and TRBJ1-1, is EAGVAQSPRYKIIEKRQSVAFWCNPISGHATLYWYQQILGQGPKLLIQFQNNGVVDDSQLPKDRFSAERLKGVDSTLKIQPAKLEDSAVYLCASSPPTGADTEAFFGQGTRLTVV.

This chain joins TRBV7-2 and TRBJ1-6; 7 nucleotides match TRBD1. Looked up from germline, CDR1 is SGHTA and CDR2 is FQGNSA. J was trimmed by 7 bases and V by 5 bases; bases with no gene match: 8. The CDR3 extends over 15 amino acids. The CDR3 spells CASSRGTASNSPLHF. CDR3 bases: TGTGCCAGCAGCCGAGGGACAGCGAGCAATTCACCCCTCCACTTT.

The chain recombines TRBV5-1 with TRBJ1-1; weak D call: TRBD1 (5 bases). Trimming stripped 2 bases from V and 2 bases from J, with 10 bases between. The CDR3 runs 14 residues. Germline V gives CDR1 SGHRS, CDR2 YFSETQ. CDR3 DNA sequence: TGCGCCAGCAGCTTAGAAGGGGTCAACACTGAAGCTTTCTTT. Its protein product is CASSLEGVNTEAFF.

The rearrangement links TRBV7-9 to TRBJ1-1; tentatively, D is TRBD1 (5 bases). There are 14 residues in the CDR3. V gave up 5 bases and J gave up 1 base, with 11 bases separating them. Germline V gene sequence: CDR1 SEHNR, CDR2 FQNEAQ (reference sequence). The CDR3 protein is CASSLNTGNTEAFF. The CDR3 bases are TGTGCCAGCAGCCTTAATACAGGGAACACTGAAGCTTTCTTT.

CDR3 DNA sequence: TGTGCCAGCAGTGACAGCTCTGGAAACACCATATATTTT. It codes for CASSDSSGNTIYF. The chain links TRBV25-1 to TRBJ1-3; D not resolved. The CDR3 loop spans 13 amino acids. Trimming pared 3 bases from V and 0 bases from J, leaving 3 bases between. The germline V gene encodes CDR1 MGHDK and CDR2 SYGVNS.

V is TRBV11-3 and J is TRBJ2-7; no reliable D call. The V end was cut by 0 bases, the J end by 3 bases, with 3 bases between. CDR1 is SGHNT, CDR2 YENEEA, per germline. The CDR3 spans 12 residues. The CDR3 sequence is CASSLDGYEQYF. DNA for the CDR3: TGTGCCAGCAGCTTAGACGGCTACGAGCAGTACTTC.

This chain links TRBV30 with TRBJ2-3; D is unclear. There are 14 residues in the CDR3. Germline V gene lookup returns CDR1 GTSNPN and CDR2 SVGIG (reference sequence). Trimming stripped 1 base from V and 4 bases from J, with 12 bases between. Written as DNA, the CDR3 is TGTGCCTGGAGTGGGTCTATTCGGGCAGATACGCAGTATTTT. This encodes CAWSGSIRADTQYF.

The V call is TRBV4-2, the J call TRBJ1-2, with D perhaps matching TRBD1 (5 bases). Germline CDR1 LGHNA, CDR2 YNFKEQ. V lost 2 bases to trimming and J lost 0 bases, with 10 bases between them. The CDR3 has 15 amino acids. In DNA form, the CDR3 reads TGTGCCAGCAGCCAACCTGCGGGGGCTAACTATGGCTACACCTTC. It specifies CASSQPAGANYGYTF.

The V gene is TRBV10-3, the J gene TRBJ1-4; D remains unclear. With 4 bases removed from V and 8 bases from J, the gap between germline ends came to 8 bases. The CDR3 is 12 amino acids. Germline V gene lookup returns CDR1 ENHRY and CDR2 SYGVKD. The CDR3 region is CAISVFGEKLFF. CDR3 sequence (DNA): TGTGCCATCAGTGTCTTCGGGGAAAAACTGTTTTTT.

The chain uses TRBV6-5 and TRBJ2-7; D possibly corresponds to TRBD1 (6 bases). V was pared by 5 bases and J by 5 bases, with 13 bases between. The CDR3 loop spans 13 amino acids. The germline CDR1 and CDR2 sequences are MNHEY and SVGAGI. The CDR3, as DNA: TGTGCCAGCAGTGAAGCTGGGGGCAACGAGCAGTACTTC. This sequence encodes CASSEAGGNEQYF.

The chain recombines TRBV27 with TRBJ2-1, with TRBD2 matching 12 bases. Trimming at V came to 0 bases and at J to 2 bases, leaving 2 bases not matched to a gene. This CDR3 has 17 residues. The germline V gene encodes CDR1 MNHEY and CDR2 SMNVEV (reference sequence). The CDR3 sequence is CASSLSRTSGAYNEQFF. In DNA, the CDR3 is TGTGCCAGCAGTTTATCCCGGACTAGCGGGGCCTACAATGAGCAGTTCTTC.

This clone was found once. The chain joins TRBV13 to TRBJ2-7, with 7 bases fitting TRBD2. This CDR3 contains 16 residues. Germline CDR1 is PRHDT and CDR2 is FYEKMQ (reference sequence). Trimming took 0 bases from V and 2 from J; bases not matched to a gene: 7. The CDR3 DNA sequence: TGTGCCAGCAGCTTAGGGAGCGGGGCTACTCCCTACGAGCAGTACTTC. This encodes CASSLGSGATPYEQYF.

J is TRBJ2-4 and V is TRBV27; possible D gene TRBD2, 6 bases. Germline values: CDR1 MNHEY, CDR2 SMNVEV (reference sequence). The CDR3 totals 17 residues. Trimming cost V 6 bases and J 4 bases, with 22 bases left between them. CDR3 protein: CASSRNSEWAGKNIQYF. As DNA, the CDR3 is TGTGCCAGCAGCCGTAATTCCGAGTGGGCGGGAAAAAACATTCAGTACTTC.

The rearrangement joins TRBV23-1 to TRBJ2-3; the match to TRBD2 covers 7 bases. TRBV23-1 is an ORF; its function is uncertain. V gave up 8 bases and J gave up 2 bases; unmatched junction bases: 10. This CDR3 comprises 15 residues. The CDR3, as DNA: TGCGCCAGCCTCAAAACGGGGGGACTCACAGATACGCAGTATTTT. Its protein product is CASLKTGGLTDTQYF.

This clone has just one count. The CDR3 DNA is TGTGCCAGCTCTGTTCTAGCGGGAGCGGAGACCCAGTACTTC. Translation: CASSVLAGAETQYF. The chain has TRBV6-5 and TRBJ2-5; 10 bases fit TRBD2. V gave up 8 bases and J gave up 5 bases; unmatched junction bases: 8. Looked up from germline, CDR1 is MNHEY and CDR2 is SVGAGI. CDR3 length: 14 amino acids.

The chain uses TRBV6-5 and TRBJ2-1; 10 nucleotides agree with TRBD1. Trimming cost V 2 bases and J 4 bases; bases outside gene matches: 5. Per germline, CDR1 MNHEY and CDR2 SVGAGI. The CDR3 spans 16 residues. The CDR3 reads CASSYNRDRGYNEQFF. The CDR3, as DNA: TGTGCCAGCAGTTACAACCGGGACAGGGGATACAATGAGCAGTTCTTC.

This chain uses TRBV27 with TRBJ2-4, with a tentative D call TRBD2 (6 bases). CDR3 size: 16 residues. With 3 bases removed from V and 0 bases from J, the gap between germline ends came to 12 bases. From germline, CDR1 is MNHEY and CDR2 SMNVEV (reference sequence). For the CDR3, the DNA is TGTGCCAGCAGTTTGGGCGCGGGGTTAGCCAAAAACATTCAGTACTTC. This encodes CASSLGAGLAKNIQYF.

This clone was detected a few times. At one end, the junction sequence differs from germline, possibly due to a read error. The chain uses TRBV6-1 and TRBJ2-2; D is perhaps TRBD1 (5 bases). Germline V gene sequence: CDR1 MNHNS, CDR2 SASEGT. CDR3 size: 14 residues. The CDR3 reads CAGHHGPNNGELFF. CDR3 bases: TGTGCCGGACATCATGGGCCAAACAACGGGGAGCTGTTTTTT.

This clone was detected once. The genes are TRBV27 and TRBJ2-7; D might be TRBD2 (6 bases). This CDR3 has 17 residues. Germline CDR1 MNHEY, CDR2 SMNVEV (reference sequence). Trimming pared 1 base from V and 8 bases from J, leaving 24 bases between. CDR3 protein: CASSLFYRRDFIQKQYF. The DNA for the CDR3 is TGTGCCAGCAGTTTATTTTACCGGCGGGACTTTATCCAGAAGCAGTACTTC.

The chain uses TRBV7-8 and TRBJ1-5; TRBD1 agrees at 7 bases. This CDR3 is 14 amino acids long. The trim removed 1 base at V and 10 bases at J, leaving 7 bases unmatched. The germline CDR1 and CDR2 sequences are SGHVS and FQNEAQ. The CDR3 spells CASSLGQGRYPQHF. In nucleotides, the CDR3 is TGTGCCAGCAGCTTAGGACAGGGAAGGTATCCCCAGCATTTT.

CDR3 protein: CASTTGRGGRGEQFF. CDR3 nucleotide sequence: TGTGCCAGCACCACAGGGCGGGGGGGCCGGGGTGAGCAGTTCTTC. The V gene is TRBV6-5, the J gene TRBJ2-1; TRBD2 matches at 9 bases. Germline CDR1 reads MNHEY; CDR2 reads SVGAGI. The CDR3 loop spans 15 amino acids. Trimming took 7 bases from V and 9 from J; bases not matched to a gene: 13.

This clone was counted only a few times. The V gene is TRBV5-8, the J gene TRBJ2-2; TRBD1 matches at 10 bases. The germline gives CDR1 SGHTS, CDR2 YDEGEE. The J segment lost 3 bases and the V segment lost 3 bases, leaving 11 bases of the junction unmatched. CDR3 size: 18 residues. CDR3 region: CASSWGSTGGSDTGELFF. DNA for the CDR3: TGTGCCAGCAGCTGGGGGTCGACAGGGGGCAGTGACACCGGGGAGCTGTTTTTT.

The gene calls are TRBV18 and TRBJ2-7, with unresolved D. This CDR3 has 12 amino acids. CDR1 KGHSH and CDR2 LQKENI come from the germline V gene. The V gene lost 6 bases and the J gene lost 5 bases, with 11 bases spanning the gap. CDR3 sequence (DNA): TGTGCCAGCTCTCCCCGACTTGACGAGCAGTACTTC. Translated, it gives CASSPRLDEQYF.